A selection of T cell receptor beta chains follows, all from one sample in a study of blood T cell repertoires in COVID-19. Profiling relied on immunoSEQ multiplex PCR, and the TCRdb table lists in-frame clones only, not all of them. Here the sample spans about 170,000 clones, 85% to 90% being singletons. Sequencing was carried out using peripheral blood. The source of these receptors is a man aged 18 to 30 with active or convalescent COVID-19. CDR3s include the opening cysteine and the closing phenylalanine or tryptophan. The D gene is left open where the match is weak. Clone sizes are given selectively: once, few, many, or a class where the clone is expanded.

j_call | clone_size | v_call | d_call | cdr3_aa | cdr3_nt
TRBJ1-1 | NA | TRBV7-6 | NA | CASSPSWAPNTEAFF | TGTGCCAGCAGCCCCTCATGGGCTCCGAACACTGAAGCTTTCTTT
TRBJ1-5 | NA | TRBV12-3/TRBV12-4 | NA | CASFRGNQPQHF | TGTGCCAGCTTCCGGGGGAATCAGCCCCAGCATTTT
TRBJ2-1 | NA | TRBV11-3 | NA | CASTGDSWANEQFF | TGTGCCAGCACGGGGGACTCCTGGGCCAATGAGCAGTTCTTC
TRBJ2-2 | NA | TRBV7-9 | TRBD2 | CAGENSGRSFTGTGELFF | TGTGCCGGAGAAAATAGCGGGAGGTCCTTTACTGGCACCGGGGAGCTGTTTTTT
TRBJ2-3 | NA | TRBV10-3 | TRBD2 | CAMAGTSGSADTQYF | TGTGCCATGGCCGGGACTAGCGGGAGTGCAGATACGCAGTATTTT
TRBJ1-4 | NA | TRBV30 | NA | CAWREVPTNEKLFF | TGTGCCTGGAGGGAGGTCCCAACTAATGAAAAACTGTTTTTT
TRBJ2-2 | NA | TRBV5-6 | TRBD1 | CASSSDRLLTGELFF | TGTGCCAGCAGCTCGGACAGGCTCCTCACCGGGGAGCTGTTTTTT
TRBJ2-5 | NA | TRBV9 | NA | CASSSEETQYF | TGTGCCAGCAGTTCGGAAGAGACCCAGTACTTC
TRBJ2-3 | NA | TRBV11-3 | TRBD2 | CASSAPGGATDTQYF | TGTGCCAGCAGCGCGCCCGGGGGGGCTACAGATACGCAGTATTTT
TRBJ1-2 | NA | TRBV6-5 | NA | CASSYSTQGNYGYTF | TGTGCCAGCAGTTACTCTACACAGGGAAACTATGGCTACACCTTC
TRBJ1-2 | NA | TRBV10-2 | NA | CASSVGLAYGYTF | TGCGCCAGCAGTGTAGGGTTAGCGTATGGCTACACCTTC
TRBJ1-1 | once | TRBV4-3 | NA | CASSQDGPDTEAFF | TGCGCCAGCAGCCAAGATGGTCCGGACACTGAAGCTTTCTTT
TRBJ2-3 | NA | TRBV7-3 | TRBD2 | CASSLRPSGSTDTQYF | TGTGCCAGCAGCTTAAGACCTAGCGGGAGCACAGATACGCAGTATTTT
TRBJ2-2 | NA | TRBV7-2 | NA | CASRNRAMGDTGELFF | TGTGCCAGCAGAAATCGCGCTATGGGCGACACCGGGGAGCTGTTTTTT
TRBJ2-7 | NA | TRBV4-2 | TRBD2 | CASSQGGLAGKYEQYF | TGTGCCAGCAGCCAGGGAGGACTAGCGGGGAAGTACGAGCAGTACTTC
TRBJ1-4 | NA | TRBV11-2 | NA | CASSLGAGGTNEKLFF | TGTGCCAGCAGCTTAGGGGCCGGTGGGACTAATGAAAAACTGTTTTTT
TRBJ2-5 | once | TRBV24-1 | TRBD2 | CATSNALAGAETQYF | TGTGCCACCAGCAATGCACTAGCGGGAGCCGAGACCCAGTACTTC
TRBJ2-7 | once | TRBV5-1 | TRBD2 | CASSPAVLARSSYEQYF | TGCGCCAGCAGCCCGGCGGTACTAGCGCGGAGCTCCTACGAGCAGTACTTC
TRBJ1-1 | once | TRBV2 | TRBD1 | CASTYTGDTEAFF | TGTGCCAGCACCTACACAGGGGACACTGAAGCTTTCTTT
TRBJ2-3 | NA | TRBV5-5 | NA | CASSFQQGADTQYF | TGTGCCAGCAGCTTTCAACAGGGCGCAGATACGCAGTATTTT
TRBJ2-7 | NA | TRBV4-1 | TRBD2 | CASSHATSGFYEQYF | TGCGCCAGCAGCCATGCCACTAGCGGTTTCTACGAGCAGTACTTC
TRBJ1-5 | NA | TRBV24-1 | NA | CATSESQGNQPQHF | TGTGCCACCAGTGAATCACAGGGAAATCAGCCCCAGCATTTT
TRBJ1-3 | NA | TRBV11-2 | NA | CASSLTGFDSGNTIYF | TGTGCCAGCAGCTTAACAGGCTTTGACTCTGGAAACACCATATATTTT
TRBJ2-1 | NA | TRBV5-6 | TRBD2 | CASSSLGTSSYNEQFF | TGTGCCAGCAGCTCGTTAGGGACTAGCTCCTACAATGAGCAGTTCTTC
TRBJ1-4 | NA | TRBV10-1 | NA | CASSETSGATNEKLFF | TGCGCCAGCAGTGAGACCTCCGGGGCAACTAATGAAAAACTGTTTTTT
TRBJ1-2 | NA | TRBV11-3 | NA | CASSLGRTAYGYTF | TGTGCCAGCAGCTTAGGGAGGACAGCCTATGGCTACACCTTC
TRBJ2-2 | NA | TRBV24-1 | NA | CATGNPDSLRTGELFF | TGTGCCACCGGAAACCCGGACAGCCTGAGAACCGGGGAGCTGTTTTTT
TRBJ1-4 | NA | TRBV3-1/TRBV3-2 | NA | CASSHSTIREKLFF | TGTGCCAGCAGCCATTCTACGATTCGAGAAAAACTGTTTTTT
TRBJ2-1 | NA | TRBV5-1 | TRBD2 | CASSASLAGGYNEQFF | TGCGCCAGCAGCGCGAGTCTAGCGGGGGGCTACAATGAGCAGTTCTTC
TRBJ2-7 | NA | TRBV7-2 | TRBD2 | CASSLRRGSSYEQYF | TGTGCCAGCAGCTTAAGGCGGGGGAGCTCCTACGAGCAGTACTTC
TRBJ2-1 | NA | TRBV5-5 | TRBD2 | CASSLASGVRSSYNEQFF | TGTGCCAGCAGCTTGGCTAGCGGGGTGCGAAGCTCCTACAATGAGCAGTTCTTC
TRBJ2-3 | NA | TRBV9 | TRBD2 | CASSASSGSRADTQYF | TGTGCCAGCAGCGCCTCGAGCGGGAGTCGCGCAGATACGCAGTATTTT
TRBJ1-6 | NA | TRBV7-8 | NA | CASSLAGLSNSPLHF | TGTGCCAGCAGCTTAGCCGGACTGAGTAATTCACCCCTCCACTTT
TRBJ1-1 | NA | TRBV19 | TRBD1 | CASSIQQGGEAFF | TGTGCCAGTAGTATACAACAGGGGGGTGAAGCTTTCTTT
TRBJ2-2 | NA | TRBV5-4 | TRBD1 | CASRLDRANTGELFF | TGTGCCAGCAGGTTAGACAGGGCGAACACCGGGGAGCTGTTTTTT
TRBJ2-3 | NA | TRBV29-1 | NA | CSVGDSPVDTQYF | TGCAGCGTTGGGGACTCGCCAGTAGATACGCAGTATTTT
TRBJ1-1 | few | TRBV11-2 | NA | CASSLDPSAGKAFF | TGTGCCAGCAGCTTAGATCCGTCGGCAGGGAAAGCTTTCTTT
TRBJ2-7 | NA | TRBV27 | NA | CASSPRLTAPHEQYF | TGTGCCAGCAGTCCAAGACTGACAGCCCCCCACGAGCAGTACTTC
TRBJ1-3 | few | TRBV24-1 | TRBD1 | CATSDGDSLSGNTIYF | TGTGCCACCAGTGATGGGGACAGCCTCTCTGGAAACACCATATATTTT
TRBJ2-7 | once | TRBV4-1 | TRBD2 | CASSQESSGRAYEQYF | TGCGCCAGCAGCCAGGAATCTAGCGGGCGCGCCTACGAGCAGTACTTC
TRBJ1-5 | NA | TRBV5-1 | TRBD1 | CASSSTGVMGQPQHF | TGCGCCAGCAGCTCCACAGGGGTAATGGGTCAGCCCCAGCATTTT
TRBJ1-3 | NA | TRBV4-1 | NA | CASSQLIPSSGNTIYF | TGCGCCAGCAGCCAACTGATACCCAGCTCTGGAAACACCATATATTTT
TRBJ1-2 | once | TRBV6-5 | TRBD1 | CASSSDREDYGYTF | TGTGCCAGCAGTTCGGACAGGGAGGACTATGGCTACACCTTC
TRBJ2-5 | NA | TRBV6-5 | NA | CASSSPGQGQETQYF | TGTGCCAGCAGTTCACCGGGACAAGGGCAAGAGACCCAGTACTTC
TRBJ1-1 | NA | TRBV11-2 | NA | CASSLGGAKKWAEAFF | TGTGCCAGCAGCTTAGGTGGGGCCAAAAAGTGGGCTGAAGCTTTCTTT
TRBJ2-3 | NA | TRBV9 | TRBD2 | CASTSSGGYTDTQYF | TGTGCCAGCACCTCTAGCGGGGGTTACACAGATACGCAGTATTTT
TRBJ1-5 | NA | TRBV19 | TRBD1 | CASSPQDRLGQPQHF | TGTGCCAGTAGTCCCCAGGACAGGCTCGGTCAGCCCCAGCATTTT
TRBJ1-5 | NA | TRBV6-1 | TRBD1 | CASSDDRDGGNQPQHF | TGTGCCAGCAGTGATGACAGGGATGGGGGCAATCAGCCCCAGCATTTT
TRBJ1-2 | NA | TRBV7-9 | TRBD1 | CASSFTGANYGYTF | TGTGCCAGCAGCTTTACAGGGGCTAACTATGGCTACACCTTC
TRBJ1-6 | NA | TRBV19 | TRBD1 | CASTDRASLDSPLHF | TGTGCCAGTACCGACAGGGCGAGCCTAGATTCACCCCTCCACTTT
TRBJ1-4 | NA | TRBV2 | NA | CASSERSTNEKLFF | TGTGCCAGCAGTGAACGGAGTACAAATGAAAAACTGTTTTTT
TRBJ2-5 | once | TRBV30 | NA | CAWSVAETQYF | TGTGCCTGGAGTGTAGCGGAGACCCAGTACTTC
TRBJ1-1 | NA | TRBV27 | TRBD1 | CASSSGTGFNTEAFF | TGTGCCAGCAGTTCAGGGACAGGCTTCAACACTGAAGCTTTCTTT
TRBJ1-6 | NA | TRBV19 | NA | CASSIVKGRGDYNSPLHF | TGTGCCAGTAGTATTGTCAAAGGCAGGGGCGATTATAATTCACCCCTCCACTTT
TRBJ2-1 | once | TRBV13 | TRBD2 | CASSATSGRSDEQFF | TGTGCCAGCAGCGCTACTAGCGGGAGATCGGATGAGCAGTTCTTC